These 24 T cell receptor beta chains were all obtained from the same sample, sequenced in a study of blood T cell repertoires in COVID-19. TCRdb's copy holds only in-frame clones and misses some; the assay was immunoSEQ multiplex PCR. Of about 28,000 clones in the sample, roughly nine tenths are singletons; the top ten hold 16%. Input material: peripheral blood. These receptors were collected from a human donor in a cohort sampled during active COVID-19.

The chain employs TRBV6-5 and TRBJ1-6; D may be TRBD1 (5 bases). Germline values: CDR1 MNHEY, CDR2 SVGAGI. The V and J ends lost 2 bases and 7 bases respectively, with 12 bases between them. The CDR3 runs to 15 residues. The CDR3 region is CASSYDVRVNSPLHF. DNA for the CDR3: TGTGCCAGCAGTTACGATGTCAGGGTGAATTCACCCCTCCACTTT.

This clone was picked up a small number of times. The chain joins TRBV24-1 to TRBJ1-5; weak D call: TRBD1 (6 bases). Germline CDR1 is KGHDR and CDR2 is SFDVKD. This CDR3 has 15 amino acids. V lost 4 bases to trimming and J lost 2 bases, with 11 bases between them. The CDR3 bases are TGTGCCACCAGTGAGGCAGGGGATGGCAATCAGCCCCAGCATTTT. Translated, it gives CATSEAGDGNQPQHF.

CDR3 in DNA: TGTGCCAGCAACCAGGACCCGGGGTACACCGGGGAGCTGTTTTTT. Translating it yields CASNQDPGYTGELFF. The V call is TRBV28, the J call TRBJ2-2; maybe TRBD2 (5 bases). CDR3 size: 15 residues. CDR1 MDHEN and CDR2 SYDVKM come from the germline V gene. The V end lost 7 bases, the J end lost 3 bases, and 15 bases lay between the germline ends.

The chain couples TRBV5-1 to TRBJ2-3, with TRBD2 as a possible D gene (7 bases). V was shortened by 0 bases and J by 3 bases, with 20 bases between the two germline ends. This CDR3 spans 18 amino acids. Germline values: CDR1 SGHRS, CDR2 YFSETQ. The CDR3 sequence: CASSLEAPARGLTDTQYF. The CDR3 DNA reads as TGCGCCAGCAGCTTGGAGGCTCCCGCGCGGGGGCTTACAGATACGCAGTATTTT.

CDR3 sequence reads: CASSLIGTGLNEKLFF. In DNA, the CDR3 is TGCGCCAGCAGCTTGATCGGGACAGGGTTAAATGAAAAACTGTTTTTT. V usage is TRBV5-1 and J usage is TRBJ1-4; TRBD1 aligns across 9 bases. The J segment lost 5 bases and the V segment lost 1 base, leaving 6 bases of the junction unmatched. CDR1 SGHRS and CDR2 YFSETQ come from the germline V gene. There are 16 residues in the CDR3. The full variable domain, with the rest looked up from reference TRBV5-1 and TRBJ1-4, is KAGVTQTPRYLIKTRGQQVTLSCSPISGHRSVSWYQQTPGQGLQFLFEYFSETQRNKGNFPGRFSGRQFSNSRSEMNVSTLELGDSALYLCASSLIGTGLNEKLFFGSGTQLSVL.

The chain combines TRBV21-1 with TRBJ2-3; the table's D call TRBD2 went unverified against the DNA. TRBV21-1 is reported as a pseudogene. This CDR3 comprises 16 residues. DNA of the CDR3: TGTGCCAGCAGCAAGGATAAGCGGGGGGGCACAGATACGCAGTATTTT. This sequence encodes CASSKDKRGGTDTQYF.

CDR3 loop: CASSLEASGPYEQYF. In DNA, the CDR3 is TGTGCCAGCAGCTTAGAAGCTAGCGGGCCCTACGAGCAGTACTTC. The chain combines TRBV7-8 with TRBJ2-7, with 8 nucleotides matching TRBD2. This CDR3 has 15 residues. Germline V CDR1 and CDR2: SGHVS, FQNEAQ. V shed 1 base and J 2 bases; nucleotides not matched to a gene: 4. The variable domain in full, completed from reference TRBV7-8 and TRBJ2-7, reads GAGVSQSPRYKVAKRGQDVALRCDPISGHVSLFWYQQALGQGPEFLTYFQNEAQLDKSGLPSDRFFAERPEGSVSTLKIQRTQQEDSAVYLCASSLEASGPYEQYFGPGTRLTVT.

The chain employs TRBV6-5 and TRBJ1-2; 7 bases map to TRBD1. Looked up from germline, CDR1 is MNHEY and CDR2 is SVGAGI. Trimming cost V 6 bases and J 4 bases; bases outside gene matches: 8. The CDR3 covers 14 residues. This CDR3 is CASSPHEGAYGYTF. CDR3 DNA sequence: TGTGCCAGCAGCCCGCACGAGGGGGCCTATGGCTACACCTTC.

This clone has more than one count but fewer than ten. The chain is built from TRBV19 and TRBJ2-1, with a weak D call TRBD1 (5 bases). Germline CDR1 reads LNHDA; CDR2 reads SQIVND (reference sequence). The CDR3 runs to 16 residues. Trimming took 7 bases from V and 0 from J, leaving 16 bases between them. CDR3 sequence: CASTDRSPPSYNEQFF. CDR3 nucleotide sequence: TGTGCCAGTACTGACAGATCCCCCCCCTCCTACAATGAGCAGTTCTTC.

V is TRBV6-5 and J is TRBJ2-7; 14 bases are shared with TRBD2. The CDR3 totals 16 residues. Trimming cost V 4 bases and J 2 bases; bases outside gene matches: 4. In germline, CDR1 is MNHEY, CDR2 SVGAGI. As DNA, the CDR3 is TGTGCCAGCAGTTCCGGGACTAGCGGGAGCACCTACGAGCAGTACTTC. Encoded protein: CASSSGTSGSTYEQYF.

Here the CDR3 reads CASSLISLSTDTQYF. The CDR3 coding sequence is TGTGCCAGCAGCTTAATCTCACTCAGCACAGATACGCAGTATTTT. This sequence joins TRBV11-1 and TRBJ2-3, with D hard to call. Trimming stripped 2 bases from V and 0 bases from J, with 9 bases between. The CDR3 consists of 15 residues. Germline CDR1 and CDR2: SGHAT and FQDESV (reference sequence).

J is TRBJ1-6 and V is TRBV7-8; a weak D match, TRBD1 (5 bases). The V end was cut by 6 bases, the J end by 11 bases, with 17 bases between. The germline V gene has CDR1 SGHVS and CDR2 FQNEAQ. The CDR3 is made up of 14 amino acids. The CDR3 protein is CASRQMGGVPPLHF. In nucleotides, the CDR3 is TGTGCCAGCAGGCAAATGGGGGGGGTTCCACCCCTCCACTTT.

This chain links TRBV6-2 or TRBV6-3 with TRBJ1-3; TRBD1 matches at 9 bases. Germline trimming cut 2 bases from V and 8 bases from J; bases unmatched to any gene: 7. The germline V gene encodes CDR1 MNHEY and CDR2 SVGEGT. The CDR3 runs 15 residues. CDR3 amino acids: CASSYPLGQGDTIYF. CDR3 coding DNA: TGTGCCAGCAGTTACCCTCTGGGACAGGGTGACACCATATATTTT.

The chain links TRBV5-6 to TRBJ2-4; D ambiguous. The CDR3 extends over 16 amino acids. V was pared by 0 bases and J by 0 bases, with 10 bases between. The V gene's germline CDR1 is SGHDT and CDR2 YYEEEE. DNA of the CDR3: TGTGCCAGCAGCTTGGCCCAACACGTAGCCAAAAACATTCAGTACTTC. The encoded protein is CASSLAQHVAKNIQYF.

V gene TRBV10-3 combines with J gene TRBJ1-4; D is possibly TRBD1 (6 bases). The CDR3 contains 14 residues. V was clipped by 3 bases and J by 6 bases, with 11 bases between them. Germline loops: CDR1 ENHRY, CDR2 SYGVKD. CDR3 DNA sequence: TGTGCCATCAGTGATACAGGGCGGGATGAAAAACTGTTTTTT. It yields the protein CAISDTGRDEKLFF.

J is TRBJ1-2 and V is TRBV10-2; 9 positions match TRBD1. The germline CDR1 and CDR2 sequences are WSHSY and SAAADI. The CDR3 runs 14 residues. The junction had 7 bases not matched to a gene; V was cut back by 6 bases and J by 5 bases. The CDR3 spells CASRDTGGAYGYTF. The DNA of the CDR3 is TGCGCCAGCAGGGATACAGGGGGCGCGTATGGCTACACCTTC.

The chain joins TRBV10-2 to TRBJ2-5; perhaps TRBD2 as D (6 bases). CDR1 and CDR2 from the germline V gene are WSHSY and SAAADI. Trimming removed 2 bases from V and 1 base from J, with 11 bases in between. The CDR3 runs to 15 residues. The CDR3: CASSETAGSQETQYF. CDR3 coding DNA: TGCGCCAGCAGTGAGACAGCCGGGAGCCAAGAGACCCAGTACTTC.

This clone appeared once. The chain recombines TRBV19 with TRBJ1-1; TRBD1 matches 7 bases. Germline V gene data show CDR1 as LNHDA and CDR2 as SQIVND (reference sequence). After removal of 3 bases from V and 1 base from J, the junction contained 8 bases not matched to a gene. The CDR3 consists of 16 residues. CDR3: CASSIPPTGANTEAFF. CDR3 bases: TGTGCCAGTAGTATCCCCCCCACAGGGGCGAACACTGAAGCTTTCTTT.

The chain uses TRBV3-1 (or the pseudogene TRBV3-2) and TRBJ2-2, with D perhaps matching TRBD1 (5 bases). Germline CDR1 LGHDT, CDR2 YNNKEL (reference sequence). The ends were cut back, 3 bases at V and 0 bases at J, with 11 bases in the middle. The length of the CDR3 is 16 residues. The CDR3 spells CASSHRQKSNTGELFF. The CDR3 nucleotides are TGTGCCAGCAGCCACAGACAGAAGTCGAACACCGGGGAGCTGTTTTTT.

There are a few counts of this clone. The chain links TRBV6-2 or TRBV6-3 to TRBJ2-3, with D unresolved. V was clipped by 3 bases and J by 4 bases, with 8 bases between them. Germline V gives CDR1 MNHEY, CDR2 SVGEGT. The CDR3 spans 13 residues. Here the CDR3 reads CASSYSIPDTQYF. In nucleotides, the CDR3 is TGTGCCAGCAGTTATAGCATCCCAGATACGCAGTATTTT.

The J gene is TRBJ2-6, the V gene TRBV7-2, with a possible D match to TRBD2 (6 bases). Looked up from germline, CDR1 is SGHTA and CDR2 is FQGNSA. The CDR3 length is 16 residues. Trimming left V 2 bases short and J 0 bases short, with 8 bases between. The CDR3 bases are TGTGCCAGCAGCTTACGCGGGGTCTCTGGGGCCAACGTCCTGACTTTC. Protein: CASSLRGVSGANVLTF.

The chain couples TRBV28 to TRBJ2-5, with D perhaps matching TRBD2 (5 bases). Trimming shortened V by 8 bases and J by 0 bases, and 19 bases separated the two germline ends. CDR1 is MDHEN, CDR2 SYDVKM, per germline. The CDR3 extends over 16 amino acids. The CDR3 spells CASGSDLERDQETQYF. The CDR3 coding sequence is TGTGCCAGCGGATCTGATCTCGAGAGGGACCAAGAGACCCAGTACTTC.

In this sample, this clone turned up once. CDR3 DNA: TGTGCCATCAGCGCCCGGGATTCCGAAGCTTTCTTT. Encoded protein: CAISARDSEAFF. The chain carries TRBV10-3 and TRBJ1-1, with D unclear. Trimming pared 6 bases from V and 8 bases from J, leaving 13 bases between. This CDR3 has 12 amino acids. Germline CDR1 and CDR2: ENHRY and SYGVKD.

This clone appeared a few times. J is TRBJ1-5 and V is TRBV6-5; possible D gene TRBD1, 5 bases. Trimming stripped 6 bases from V and 9 bases from J, with 15 bases between. CDR1 is MNHEY, CDR2 SVGAGI, per germline. The CDR3 is 13 residues long. The DNA of the CDR3 is TGTGCCAGCAGCCTGGGGCAGGGTCGGCCCCAGCATTTT. This gives the protein CASSLGQGRPQHF.